This T cell receptor beta chain was sequenced during a study of CD8+CD57+ T cells in acquired aplastic anemia. Looking at the study overall: Sorted CD4+ and CD8+ cell DNA averaged roughly 3.2 ug. General study findings and limits: Patients and healthy controls showed no significant CD8+ Simpson's diversity difference.

Germline loops: CDR1 ENHRY, CDR2 SYGVKD. V was pared by 10 bases and J by 6 bases, with 13 bases of the junction left unmatched. The length of the CDR3 is 15 residues. TCR beta VDJ and CDR3 profiling used genomic DNA as template. TCRdb reprocessed the reads with MiXCR, giving one entry per CDR3 protein. The table records around 220,000 distinct CDR3 sequences, approximately 51% of them present only once. On this clonotype itself: What it recognizes is unknown.

Whoever was chosen for sequencing had shown CD8+CD57+ cell expansion by flow cytometry. Severe acquired aplastic anemia was diagnosed in all patients. The source material was sorted CD4+, CD8+, or CD8+CD57+ T cells (not recorded which) from PBMCs. This sequence joins TRBV10-3 and TRBJ2-1; 9 bases map to TRBD1. The sequence was collected from a human donor with aplastic anemia. The CDR3: CATRMEGTGPNEQFF. The CDR3 DNA reads TGTGCCACACGCATGGAGGGGACAGGGCCCAATGAGCAGTTCTTC.